This TCR beta chain appears in the sequencing data of a study of preoperative IRX-2 immunotherapy in early breast cancer. The germline gives CDR1 MNHEY, CDR2 SMNVEV (reference sequence). The junction had 13 bases not matched to a gene; V was cut back by 6 bases and J by 5 bases. The CDR3 spans 16 residues. TCRdb keeps only in-frame clones here, not all; method: immunoSEQ multiplex PCR. The table has roughly 57,000 clones, approximately 94% seen once. Treatment described: preoperative locoregional IRX-2 cytokine immunotherapy. Samples came from a phase Ib trial of preoperative locoregional IRX-2 cytokine immunotherapy.

The gene calls are TRBV27 and TRBJ2-3; 8 bases agree with TRBD2. The sequence derives from a human donor with breast cancer. Sampling was conducted from a patient treated with IRX-2 immunotherapy. The DNA of the CDR3 is TGTGCCAGCAGCAGTCCTCTAGCGGGTACTAAAGATACGCAGTATTTT. It is translated as CASSSPLAGTKDTQYF.